What follows are 23 T cell receptor beta chains derived from one specimen sequenced in a study of PD-1 blockade in classical Hodgkin lymphoma. Some clones are missing from TCRdb's copy, which holds only in-frame ones; the method was immunoSEQ multiplex PCR. Counted here are about 14,000 clones, around four fifths occurring once; the ten biggest clones make up about a quarter. Relapse was seen in all patients after autologous stem cell transplantation, and brentuximab vedotin exposure was variable. Sequenced material: peripheral blood mononuclear cells (PBMCs), taken before the second cycle of nivolumab. These receptors were obtained from a human donor with classical Hodgkin lymphoma.

The rearrangement joins TRBV30 to TRBJ2-1; the match to TRBD2 covers 7 bases. V lost 4 bases, J lost 9 bases, and 9 bases stayed unmatched. Looked up from germline, CDR1 is GTSNPN and CDR2 is SVGIG (reference sequence). The CDR3 length is 13 residues. The CDR3 is CAWTKGLVSEQFF. The CDR3 DNA sequence: TGTGCCTGGACCAAAGGACTAGTTAGTGAGCAGTTCTTC.

The J gene is TRBJ1-1, the V gene TRBV7-9, with D possibly being TRBD1 (5 bases). The CDR3 extends over 13 amino acids. Germline V gene sequence: CDR1 SEHNR, CDR2 FQNEAQ (reference sequence). V was trimmed by 2 bases and J by 5 bases, leaving 9 bases between them. The CDR3 protein is CASSLQGSTEAFF. CDR3 DNA sequence: TGTGCCAGCAGCTTACAGGGAAGTACTGAAGCTTTCTTT.

This chain uses TRBV2 with TRBJ2-7; maybe TRBD1 (5 bases). In germline, CDR1 is SNHLY, CDR2 FYNNEI. With 8 bases removed from V and 3 bases from J, the gap between germline ends came to 11 bases. This CDR3 region has 12 residues. The chain's CDR3 is CASGAEFYEQYF. CDR3 nucleotides: TGTGCCAGCGGGGCAGAATTCTACGAGCAGTACTTC.

There are a few counts of this clone. The CDR3 reads CASSQSGAEPTSSYNSPLHF. The CDR3 nucleotides read TGCGCCAGCAGTCAATCAGGGGCCGAGCCCACGAGCTCCTATAATTCACCCCTCCACTTT. V and J are TRBV23-1 and TRBJ1-6, with D possibly TRBD1 on 5 matching bases. TRBV23-1 is given ORF status, its function remaining uncertain. V lost 0 bases to trimming and J lost 0 bases, with 18 bases between them. The CDR3 has 20 residues.

V is TRBV15 and J is TRBJ1-5, with D unclear. The V end was cut by 4 bases, the J end by 9 bases, with 16 bases between. Germline V CDR1 and CDR2: LNHNV, YYDKDF (reference sequence). The CDR3 is 14 amino acids. As DNA, the CDR3 is TGTGCCACCAGCACGGAGCCTAATGTTTTGCCCCAGCATTTT. Translating it yields CATSTEPNVLPQHF. The variable domain in full, completed from reference TRBV15 and TRBJ1-5, reads DAMVIQNPRYQVTQFGKPVTLSCSQTLNHNVMYWYQQKSSQAPKLLFHYYDKDFNNEADTPDNFQSRRPNTSFCFLDIRSPGLGDTAMYLCATSTEPNVLPQHFGDGTRLSIL.

The chain uses TRBV7-9 and TRBJ1-1; D is unclear. The V gene lost 1 base and the J gene lost 4 bases, with 16 bases spanning the gap. This CDR3 has 16 residues. CDR1 and CDR2 (germline): SEHNR, FQNEAQ (reference sequence). The CDR3 is CASSLDVGISGTEAFF. In DNA form, the CDR3 reads TGTGCCAGCAGCTTAGATGTTGGTATCTCGGGCACTGAAGCTTTCTTT.

The chain couples TRBV7-2 to TRBJ2-7; 9 bases match TRBD2. The CDR3 has 15 residues. Per the germline V gene, CDR1 is SGHTA and CDR2 is FQGNSA. The V gene end was trimmed by 6 bases and the J gene end by 0 bases; junction bases not matched to a gene: 6. The CDR3 is CASSSQRGASYEQYF. The DNA for the CDR3 is TGTGCCAGCAGTTCCCAGCGGGGGGCCTCCTACGAGCAGTACTTC.

This clone was seen just once. The chain joins TRBV28 to TRBJ1-2; a possible D gene is TRBD1 (5 bases). The CDR3 loop spans 14 amino acids. CDR1 MDHEN and CDR2 SYDVKM come from the germline V gene. V lost 1 base and J 6 bases, leaving 12 bases between the germline ends. The CDR3 nucleotides are TGTGCCAGCAGTTTATTGTGGGGGTTCAATGGCTACACCTTC. This translates into CASSLLWGFNGYTF.

Comment on this clone: This same CDR3 is encoded by further DNA sequences in the sample. This chain connects TRBV7-9 to TRBJ2-5; D unclear. The CDR3 spans 13 residues. Deletions cut 2 bases from V and 5 bases from J, with 9 bases between. Germline loops: CDR1 SEHNR, CDR2 FQNEAQ (reference sequence). The CDR3 bases are TGTGCCAGCAGCTTAAGAGTTCGGGAGACCCAGTACTTC. It specifies CASSLRVRETQYF.

The J gene is TRBJ1-2, the V gene TRBV28, with a possible D match to TRBD1 (5 bases). Germline V gene data show CDR1 as MDHEN and CDR2 as SYDVKM. The CDR3 contains 15 residues. Trimming stripped 2 bases from V and 5 bases from J, with 15 bases between. CDR3 protein: CASSLVRGRFYGYTF. CDR3 in DNA: TGTGCCAGCAGTTTAGTGCGGGGGAGGTTTTATGGCTACACCTTC.

There are a few counts of this clone. The J gene is TRBJ1-1, the V gene TRBV30; TRBD1 is a possible D gene (6 bases). The germline gives CDR1 GTSNPN, CDR2 SVGIG (reference sequence). The CDR3 loop spans 13 amino acids. V was cut by 4 bases and J by 0 bases, with 9 bases left in between. The CDR3 region has the DNA TGTGCCTGGATGGGGGACATGAACACTGAAGCTTTCTTT. Its protein product is CAWMGDMNTEAFF.

The gene calls are TRBV28 and TRBJ2-7; TRBD2 might be the D (6 bases). Germline CDR1 reads MDHEN; CDR2 reads SYDVKM. There are 16 residues in the CDR3. Trimming pared 5 bases from V and 0 bases from J, leaving 17 bases between. The CDR3 reads CASSGGTGRNSYEQYF. The CDR3, as DNA: TGTGCCAGCAGTGGAGGGACCGGTAGAAACTCCTACGAGCAGTACTTC.

The chain is built from TRBV7-2 and TRBJ2-7; D is ambiguous. The germline CDR1 and CDR2 sequences are SGHTA and FQGNSA. V was shortened by 2 bases and J by 6 bases, with 11 bases between the two germline ends. The CDR3 has 13 amino acids. CDR3 nucleotide sequence: TGTGCCAGCAGCTTATTGTCTCTGGGCGAGCAGTACTTC. Translating gives CASSLLSLGEQYF.

This chain links TRBV7-2 with TRBJ1-1; D is possibly TRBD1 (6 bases). The germline V and J ends were trimmed by 2 bases and 10 bases, with 11 bases remaining between them. Germline V gene lookup returns CDR1 SGHTA and CDR2 FQGNSA. The CDR3 has 12 amino acids. The CDR3 region is CASSLQGLRAFF. In DNA form, the CDR3 reads TGTGCCAGCAGCTTACAGGGGCTTAGAGCTTTCTTT.

The chain carries TRBV6-1 and TRBJ1-5; no firm D call. Trimming pared 1 base from V and 8 bases from J, leaving 18 bases between. Looked up from germline, CDR1 is MNHNS and CDR2 is SASEGT. This CDR3 region has 16 residues. The CDR3 protein is CASSEGVGSSWKPQHF. CDR3 bases: TGTGCCAGCAGTGAAGGGGTAGGGTCTAGTTGGAAGCCCCAGCATTTT.

The chain links TRBV7-9 to TRBJ2-6; D is unresolved. CDR3 length: 13 amino acids. Trimming cost V 9 bases and J 2 bases, with 8 bases left between them. Germline assignment: CDR1 SEHNR and CDR2 FQNEAQ (reference sequence). CDR3 protein: CASRIAGANVLTF. The CDR3 DNA reads as TGTGCCAGTAGGATTGCTGGGGCCAACGTCCTGACTTTC.

This clone was seen only a few times. This chain links TRBV7-3 with TRBJ2-3; the match to TRBD2 covers 7 bases. V was pared by 2 bases and J by 4 bases, with 6 bases of the junction left unmatched. The CDR3 sequence is 15 residues long. CDR1 and CDR2 from the germline V gene are SGHTA and FQGTGA. CDR3 amino acids: CASSLSGGSADTQYF. DNA of the CDR3: TGTGCCAGCAGCTTATCGGGGGGTTCCGCAGATACGCAGTATTTT.

The chain joins TRBV7-6 to TRBJ2-1; 9 bases agree with TRBD2. Germline CDR1 and CDR2: SGHVS and FNYEAQ. The CDR3 contains 15 residues. Trimming cost V 0 bases and J 4 bases; bases outside gene matches: 1. The CDR3 protein is CASSLARGGYNEQFF. In DNA, the CDR3 is TGTGCCAGCAGCTTAGCGCGGGGGGGGTACAATGAGCAGTTCTTC.

In DNA, the CDR3 is TGCGCCAGCAGCCAAGTTCCGGGGAGGCGGGAGACCCAGTACTTC. The encoded protein is CASSQVPGRRETQYF. This sequence joins TRBV4-3 and TRBJ2-5; possible D gene TRBD2, 6 bases. This CDR3 has 15 residues. CDR1 is LGHNA and CDR2 is YSLEER in the germline V gene. Trimming cost V 1 base and J 5 bases, with 14 bases left between them.

The chain recombines TRBV5-1 with TRBJ1-4; 8 positions agree with TRBD1. CDR3 size: 15 residues. J was trimmed by 2 bases and V by 4 bases; bases with no gene match: 4. CDR1 is SGHRS and CDR2 is YFSETQ in the germline V gene. CDR3 sequence: CASSPSGGTNEKLFF. The CDR3 DNA follows: TGCGCCAGCAGCCCGTCAGGGGGCACTAATGAAAAACTGTTTTTT.

The rearrangement joins TRBV9 to TRBJ2-4; D might be TRBD1 or TRBD2, each matching 5 bases. CDR3 size: 17 residues. CDR1 is SGDLS, CDR2 YYNGEE, per germline. V was cut by 2 bases and J by 1 base, with 16 bases left in between. In DNA form, the CDR3 reads TGTGCCAGCAGCGTCGGGACCGCATTACATGCCAAAAACATTCAGTACTTC. This encodes CASSVGTALHAKNIQYF. The full variable domain, in which reference TRBV9 and TRBJ2-4 provide the parts outside the CDR3, is DSGVTQTPKHLITATGQRVTLRCSPRSGDLSVYWYQQSLDQGLQFLIQYYNGEERAKGNILERFSAQQFPDLHSELNLSSLELGDSALYFCASSVGTALHAKNIQYFGAGTRLSVL.

In this sample, this clone turned up a few times. This chain links TRBV5-3 with TRBJ2-7; TRBD1 agrees at 10 bases. Being an ORF, TRBV5-3 has a function that is uncertain. This CDR3 is built from 15 residues. V gave up 4 bases and J gave up 5 bases; unmatched junction bases: 9. Written as DNA, the CDR3 is TGTGCCAGAAGCATCCCCGGGACAGGGGTAGACGAGCAGTACTTC. Protein product: CARSIPGTGVDEQYF.

The chain is built from TRBV6-5 and TRBJ2-7, with a tentative D call TRBD1 (5 bases). Germline CDR1 is MNHEY and CDR2 is SVGAGI. CDR3 size: 13 residues. Trimming took off 4 bases at V and 2 bases at J, with 9 bases between the two ends. The CDR3 loop is CASSSAGTYEQYF. CDR3 in DNA: TGTGCCAGCAGTTCGGCAGGGACCTACGAGCAGTACTTC.